This T cell receptor (beta chain) was recovered during a study of T cell repertoires in cytomegalovirus infection. TCRdb ran MiXCR on the reads and lists one entry per CDR3 protein. The sample has about 530,000 distinct CDR3 sequences; roughly 29% are singletons. The CDR3 consists of 14 residues. The germline V gene encodes CDR1 SGHTA and CDR2 FQGTGA. The V gene lost 5 bases and the J gene lost 5 bases, with 15 bases spanning the gap. The V gene is TRBV7-3, the J gene TRBJ2-5; either TRBD1 or TRBD2 may supply D (5 bases each). The sequencing input was PBMCs. The clonotype comes from a human donor in good health (CMV status not recorded). Some clones in this sample may be carry-over from other donors' samples. The CDR3 spells CASSPGPPRETQYF. In DNA, the CDR3 is TGTGCCAGCAGCCCGGGACCACCCCGGGAGACCCAGTACTTC.